This TCR beta chain emerged from a study of radiation and T cells in renal cell carcinoma. TCRdb's table, derived via immunoSEQ multiplex PCR, lists solely in-frame clones and lacks some. The sample yields approximately 110,000 clones, around 84% seen once. This clone was seen a few times. Trimming took 9 bases from V and 4 from J; bases not matched to a gene: 8. In germline, CDR1 is LNHDA, CDR2 SQIVND (reference sequence). The CDR3 contains 13 residues. Stated time point: baseline pretreatment blood. As for treatment: 15 Gy SBRT to primary tumor, nephrectomy 4 weeks later. After SBRT, blood was collected at 2 and 4 weeks, plus baseline.

This receptor was obtained from a woman aged 55-70 years with renal cell carcinoma. The specimen was blood, collected from a patient whose treatment included radiotherapy and nephrectomy. The rearrangement uses TRBV19 and TRBJ1-1; 7 nucleotides align to TRBD1. The CDR3 reads CASNYDRATEAFF. The CDR3 nucleotides read TGTGCCAGCAACTACGACAGGGCCACTGAAGCTTTCTTT.